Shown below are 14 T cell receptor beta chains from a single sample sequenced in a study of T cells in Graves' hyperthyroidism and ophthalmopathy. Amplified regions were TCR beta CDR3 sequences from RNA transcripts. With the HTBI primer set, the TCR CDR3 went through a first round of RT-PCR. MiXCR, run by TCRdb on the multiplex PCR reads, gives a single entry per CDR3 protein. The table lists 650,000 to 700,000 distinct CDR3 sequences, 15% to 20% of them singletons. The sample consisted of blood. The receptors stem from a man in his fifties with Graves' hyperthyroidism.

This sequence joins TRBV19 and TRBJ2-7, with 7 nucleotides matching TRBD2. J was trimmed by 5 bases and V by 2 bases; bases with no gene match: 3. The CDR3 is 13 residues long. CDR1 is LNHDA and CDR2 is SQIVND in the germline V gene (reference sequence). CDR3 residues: CASSIRLADEQYF. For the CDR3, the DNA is TGTGCCAGTAGTATACGACTAGCTGACGAGCAGTACTTC.

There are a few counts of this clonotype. The CDR3 DNA is TGTGCCAGCAGCTGGGATACAGGGTCTCCCTACGAGCAGTACTTC. It specifies CASSWDTGSPYEQYF. The chain joins TRBV7-9 to TRBJ2-7; maybe TRBD1 (6 bases). The V gene's germline CDR1 is SEHNR and CDR2 FQNEAQ (reference sequence). This CDR3 is 15 amino acids long. The germline V and J ends were trimmed by 4 bases and 2 bases, with 15 bases remaining between them.

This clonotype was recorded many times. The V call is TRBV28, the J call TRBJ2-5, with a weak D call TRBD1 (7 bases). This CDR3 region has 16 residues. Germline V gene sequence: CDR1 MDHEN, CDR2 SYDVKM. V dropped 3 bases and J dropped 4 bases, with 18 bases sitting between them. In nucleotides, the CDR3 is TGTGCCAGCAGTTTGGGGACAGAGGGGGGTGCAGAGACCCAGTACTTC. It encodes CASSLGTEGGAETQYF.

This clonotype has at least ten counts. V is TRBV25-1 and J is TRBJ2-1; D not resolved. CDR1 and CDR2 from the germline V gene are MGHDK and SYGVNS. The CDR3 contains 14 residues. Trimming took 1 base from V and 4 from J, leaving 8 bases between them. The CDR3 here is CASSEFGAYNEQFF. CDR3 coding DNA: TGTGCCAGCAGTGAATTCGGAGCGTACAATGAGCAGTTCTTC. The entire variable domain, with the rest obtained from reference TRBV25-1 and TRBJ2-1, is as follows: EADIYQTPRYLVIGTGKKITLECSQTMGHDKMYWYQQDPGMELHLIHYSYGVNSTEKGDLSSESTVSRIRTEHFPLTLESARPSHTSQYLCASSEFGAYNEQFFGPGTRLTVL.

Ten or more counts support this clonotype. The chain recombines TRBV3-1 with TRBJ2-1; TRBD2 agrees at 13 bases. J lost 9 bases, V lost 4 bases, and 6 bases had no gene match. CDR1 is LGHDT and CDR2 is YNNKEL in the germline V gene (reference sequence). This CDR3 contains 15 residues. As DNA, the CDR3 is TGTGCCAGCAGCCTCGGACTAGCGGGAGACGGTGAGCAGTTCTTC. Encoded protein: CASSLGLAGDGEQFF.

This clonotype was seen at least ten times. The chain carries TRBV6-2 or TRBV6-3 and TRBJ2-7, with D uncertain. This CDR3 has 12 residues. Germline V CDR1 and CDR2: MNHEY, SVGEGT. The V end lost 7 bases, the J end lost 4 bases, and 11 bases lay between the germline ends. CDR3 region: CASKTDPYEQYF. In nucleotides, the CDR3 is TGTGCCAGCAAGACTGACCCTTACGAGCAGTACTTC.

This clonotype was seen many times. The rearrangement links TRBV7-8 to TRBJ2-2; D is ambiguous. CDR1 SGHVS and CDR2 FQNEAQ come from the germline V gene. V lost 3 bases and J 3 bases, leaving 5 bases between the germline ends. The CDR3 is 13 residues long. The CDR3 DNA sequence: TGTGCCAGCAGCTTGGAGTACACCGGGGAGCTGTTTTTT. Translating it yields CASSLEYTGELFF.

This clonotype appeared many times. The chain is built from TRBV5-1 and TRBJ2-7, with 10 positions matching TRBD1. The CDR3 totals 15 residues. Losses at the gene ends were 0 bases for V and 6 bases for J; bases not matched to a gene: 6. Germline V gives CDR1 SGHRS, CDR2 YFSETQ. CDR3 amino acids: CASSLEGQGHSEQYF. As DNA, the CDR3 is TGCGCCAGCAGCTTGGAGGGACAGGGGCACTCCGAGCAGTACTTC.

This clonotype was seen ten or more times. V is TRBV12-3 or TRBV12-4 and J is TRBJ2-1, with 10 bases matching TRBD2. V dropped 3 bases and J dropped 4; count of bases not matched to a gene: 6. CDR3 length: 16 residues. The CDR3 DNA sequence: TGTGCCAGCAGTTTTTCCGGGACTAGCGTATACAATGAGCAGTTCTTC. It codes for CASSFSGTSVYNEQFF.

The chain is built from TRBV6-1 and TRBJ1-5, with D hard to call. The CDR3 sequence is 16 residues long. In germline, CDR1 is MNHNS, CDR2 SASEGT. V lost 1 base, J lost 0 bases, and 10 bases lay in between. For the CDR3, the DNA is TGTGCCAGCAGTGAAGGAGTCAGGAATAGCAATCAGCCCCAGCATTTT. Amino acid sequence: CASSEGVRNSNQPQHF.

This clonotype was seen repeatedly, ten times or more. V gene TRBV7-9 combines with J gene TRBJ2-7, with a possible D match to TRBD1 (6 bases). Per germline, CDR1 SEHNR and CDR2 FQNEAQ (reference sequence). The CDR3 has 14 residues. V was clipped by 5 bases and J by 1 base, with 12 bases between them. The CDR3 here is CASSHRDKSYEQYF. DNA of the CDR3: TGTGCCAGCAGCCACCGGGACAAATCCTACGAGCAGTACTTC. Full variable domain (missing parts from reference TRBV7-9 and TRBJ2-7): DTGVSQNPRHKITKRGQNVTFRCDPISEHNRLYWYRQTLGQGPEFLTYFQNEAQLEKSRLLSDRFSAERPKGSFSTLEIQRTEQGDSAMYLCASSHRDKSYEQYFGPGTRLTVT.

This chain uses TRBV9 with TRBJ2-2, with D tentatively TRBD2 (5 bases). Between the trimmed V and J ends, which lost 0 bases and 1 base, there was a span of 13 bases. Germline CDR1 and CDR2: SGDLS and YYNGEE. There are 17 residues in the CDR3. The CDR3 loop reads CASSVALSGRNTGELFF. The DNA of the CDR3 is TGTGCCAGCAGCGTAGCCCTCAGTGGGAGGAACACCGGGGAGCTGTTTTTT.

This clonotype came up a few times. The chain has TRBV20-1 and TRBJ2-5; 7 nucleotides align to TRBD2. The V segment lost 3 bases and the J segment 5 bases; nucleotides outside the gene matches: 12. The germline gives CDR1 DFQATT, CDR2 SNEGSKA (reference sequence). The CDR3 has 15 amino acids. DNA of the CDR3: TGCAGTGCTAGGAATGTTGCGGGAGTAGGGGAGACCCAGTACTTC. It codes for CSARNVAGVGETQYF.

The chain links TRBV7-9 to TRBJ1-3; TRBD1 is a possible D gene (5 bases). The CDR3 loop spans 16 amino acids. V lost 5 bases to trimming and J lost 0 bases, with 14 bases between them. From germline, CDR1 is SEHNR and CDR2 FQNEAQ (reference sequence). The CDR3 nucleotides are TGTGCCAGCAGCCCTCTAATCGGGGGCTCTGGAAACACCATATATTTT. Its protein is CASSPLIGGSGNTIYF.